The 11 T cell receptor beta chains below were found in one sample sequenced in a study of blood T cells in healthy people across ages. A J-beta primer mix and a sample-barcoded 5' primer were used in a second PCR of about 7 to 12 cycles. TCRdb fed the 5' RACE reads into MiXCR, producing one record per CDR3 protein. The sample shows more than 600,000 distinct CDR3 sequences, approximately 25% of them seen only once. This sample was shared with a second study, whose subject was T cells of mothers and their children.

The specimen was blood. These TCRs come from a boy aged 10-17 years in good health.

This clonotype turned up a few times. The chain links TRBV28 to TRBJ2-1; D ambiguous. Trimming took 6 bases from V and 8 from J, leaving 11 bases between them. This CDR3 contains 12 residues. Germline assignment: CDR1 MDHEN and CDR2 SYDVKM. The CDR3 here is CASSHLGDEQFF. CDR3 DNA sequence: TGTGCCAGCAGCCACTTAGGCGATGAGCAGTTCTTC.

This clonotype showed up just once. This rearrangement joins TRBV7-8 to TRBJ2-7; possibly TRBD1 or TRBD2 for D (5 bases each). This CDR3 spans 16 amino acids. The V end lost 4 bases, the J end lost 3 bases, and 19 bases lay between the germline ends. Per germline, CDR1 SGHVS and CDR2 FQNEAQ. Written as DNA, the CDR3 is TGTGCCAGCAGCTCCAGTCTTCGACAGACTAACTACGAGCAGTACTTC. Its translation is CASSSSLRQTNYEQYF.

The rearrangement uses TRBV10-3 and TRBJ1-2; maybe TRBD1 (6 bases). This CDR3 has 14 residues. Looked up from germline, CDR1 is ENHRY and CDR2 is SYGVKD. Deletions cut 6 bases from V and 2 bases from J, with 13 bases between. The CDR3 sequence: CAIRPDSSNYGYTF. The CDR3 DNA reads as TGTGCCATCAGACCGGACAGCTCAAACTATGGCTACACCTTC.

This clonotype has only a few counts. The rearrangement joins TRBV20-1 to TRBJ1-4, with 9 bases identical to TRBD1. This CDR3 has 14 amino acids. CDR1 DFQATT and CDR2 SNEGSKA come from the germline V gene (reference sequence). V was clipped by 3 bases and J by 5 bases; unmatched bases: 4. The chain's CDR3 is CSARPGTGNEKLFF. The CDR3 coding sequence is TGCAGTGCTAGGCCCGGGACAGGGAATGAAAAACTGTTTTTT.

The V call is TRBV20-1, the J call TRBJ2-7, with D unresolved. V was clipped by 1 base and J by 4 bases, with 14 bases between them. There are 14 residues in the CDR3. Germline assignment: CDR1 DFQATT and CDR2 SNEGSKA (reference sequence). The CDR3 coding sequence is TGCAGTGCTAGAGGCGAGACAATGGGTTACGAGCAGTACTTC. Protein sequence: CSARGETMGYEQYF.

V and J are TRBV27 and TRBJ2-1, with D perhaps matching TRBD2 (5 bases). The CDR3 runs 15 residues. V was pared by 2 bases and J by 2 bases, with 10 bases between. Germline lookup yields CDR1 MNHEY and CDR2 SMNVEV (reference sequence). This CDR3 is CASSLGGMAYNEQFF. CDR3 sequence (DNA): TGTGCCAGCAGTTTAGGAGGCATGGCCTACAATGAGCAGTTCTTC.

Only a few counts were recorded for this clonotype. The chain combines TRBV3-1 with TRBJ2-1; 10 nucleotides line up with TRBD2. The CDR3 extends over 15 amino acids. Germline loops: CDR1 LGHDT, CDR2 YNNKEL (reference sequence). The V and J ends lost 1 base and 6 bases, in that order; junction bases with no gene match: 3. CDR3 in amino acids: CASSQAAGGPNEQFF. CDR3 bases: TGTGCCAGCAGCCAAGCAGCGGGGGGGCCCAATGAGCAGTTCTTC.

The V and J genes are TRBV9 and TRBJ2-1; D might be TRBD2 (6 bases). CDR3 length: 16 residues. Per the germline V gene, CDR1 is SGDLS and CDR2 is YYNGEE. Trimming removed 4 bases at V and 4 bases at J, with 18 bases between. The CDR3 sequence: CASSQGGGGYYNEQFF. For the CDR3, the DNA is TGTGCCAGCAGCCAGGGAGGTGGGGGATATTACAATGAGCAGTTCTTC.

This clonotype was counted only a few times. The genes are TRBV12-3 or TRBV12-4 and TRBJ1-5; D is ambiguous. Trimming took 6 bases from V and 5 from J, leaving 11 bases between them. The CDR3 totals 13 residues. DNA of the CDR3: TGTGCCAGCAGCGGTTCCCGTTATCAGCCCCAGCATTTT. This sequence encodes CASSGSRYQPQHF.

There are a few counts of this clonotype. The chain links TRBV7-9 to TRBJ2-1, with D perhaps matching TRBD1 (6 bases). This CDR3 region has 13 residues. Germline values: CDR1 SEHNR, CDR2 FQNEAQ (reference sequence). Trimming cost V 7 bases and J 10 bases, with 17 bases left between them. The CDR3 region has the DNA TGTGCCAGCACCAAGGACAGCACCGGGGAGCAGTTCTTC. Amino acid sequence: CASTKDSTGEQFF.

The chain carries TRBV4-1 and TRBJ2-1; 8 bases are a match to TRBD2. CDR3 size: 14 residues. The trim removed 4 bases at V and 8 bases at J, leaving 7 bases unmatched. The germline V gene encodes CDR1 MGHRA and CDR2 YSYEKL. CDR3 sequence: CASSRSAGVDEQFF. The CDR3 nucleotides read TGCGCCAGCAGCCGTTCAGCGGGAGTCGATGAGCAGTTCTTC.